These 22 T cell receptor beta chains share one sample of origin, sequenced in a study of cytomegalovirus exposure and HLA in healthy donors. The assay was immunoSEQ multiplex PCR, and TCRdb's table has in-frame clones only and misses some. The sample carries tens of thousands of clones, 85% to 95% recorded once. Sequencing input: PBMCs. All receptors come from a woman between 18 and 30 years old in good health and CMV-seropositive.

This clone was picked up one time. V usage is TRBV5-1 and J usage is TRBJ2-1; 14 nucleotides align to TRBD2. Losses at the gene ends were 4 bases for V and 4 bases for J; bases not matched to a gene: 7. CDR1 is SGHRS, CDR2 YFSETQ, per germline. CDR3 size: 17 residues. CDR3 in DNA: TGCGCCAGCAGCCCGACTAGCGGGAGGGACTTATACAATGAGCAGTTCTTC. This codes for CASSPTSGRDLYNEQFF.

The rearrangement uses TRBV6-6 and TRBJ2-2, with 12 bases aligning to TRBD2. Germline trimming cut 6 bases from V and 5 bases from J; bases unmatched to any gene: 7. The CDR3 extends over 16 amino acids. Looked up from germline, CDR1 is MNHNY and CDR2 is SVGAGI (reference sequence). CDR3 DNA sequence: TGTGCCAGCAGAACCAGACTAGCGGGAGAAACCGGGGAGCTGTTTTTT. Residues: CASRTRLAGETGELFF.

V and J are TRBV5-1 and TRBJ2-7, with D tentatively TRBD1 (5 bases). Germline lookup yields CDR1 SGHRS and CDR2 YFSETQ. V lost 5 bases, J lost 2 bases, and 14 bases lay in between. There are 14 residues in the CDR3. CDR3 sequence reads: CASRQDTGAYEQYF. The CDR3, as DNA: TGCGCCAGCAGACAGGACACCGGCGCCTACGAGCAGTACTTC.

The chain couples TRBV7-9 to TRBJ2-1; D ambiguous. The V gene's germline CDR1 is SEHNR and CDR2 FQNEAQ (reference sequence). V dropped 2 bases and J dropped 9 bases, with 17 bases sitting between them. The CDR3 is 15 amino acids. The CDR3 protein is CASSLFADRVGEQFF. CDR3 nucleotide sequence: TGTGCCAGCAGCTTATTCGCAGACCGGGTAGGTGAGCAGTTCTTC.

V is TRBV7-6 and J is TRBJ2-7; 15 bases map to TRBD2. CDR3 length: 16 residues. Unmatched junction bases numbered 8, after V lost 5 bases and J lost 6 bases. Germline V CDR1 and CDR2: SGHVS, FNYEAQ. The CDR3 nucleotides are TGTGCCAGCAGCGCACACCCGGGACTAGCGGGAGGCGAGCAGTACTTC. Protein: CASSAHPGLAGGEQYF.

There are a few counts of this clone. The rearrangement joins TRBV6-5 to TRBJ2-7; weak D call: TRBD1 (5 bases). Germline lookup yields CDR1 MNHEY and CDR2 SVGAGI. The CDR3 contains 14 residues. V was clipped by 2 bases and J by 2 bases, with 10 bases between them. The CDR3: CASSYGLGAYEQYF. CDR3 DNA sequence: TGTGCCAGCAGTTACGGGCTAGGGGCCTACGAGCAGTACTTC.

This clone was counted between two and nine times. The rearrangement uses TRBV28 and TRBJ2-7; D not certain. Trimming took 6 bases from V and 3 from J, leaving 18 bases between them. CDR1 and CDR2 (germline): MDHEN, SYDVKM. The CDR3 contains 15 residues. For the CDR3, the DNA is TGTGCCAGCAGAGTTGCCCCGGCCGGAGTCTACGAGCAGTACTTC. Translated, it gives CASRVAPAGVYEQYF.

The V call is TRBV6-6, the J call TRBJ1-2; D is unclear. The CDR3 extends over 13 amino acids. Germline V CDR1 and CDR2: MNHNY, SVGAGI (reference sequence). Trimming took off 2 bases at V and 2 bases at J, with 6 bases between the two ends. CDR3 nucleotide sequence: TGTGCCAGCAGTTACACACCGAACTATGGCTACACCTTC. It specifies CASSYTPNYGYTF.

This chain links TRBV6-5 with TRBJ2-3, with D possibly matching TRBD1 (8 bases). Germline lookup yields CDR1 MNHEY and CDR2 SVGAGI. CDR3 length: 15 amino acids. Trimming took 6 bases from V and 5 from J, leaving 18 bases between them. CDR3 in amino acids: CASSTRQGRVDTQYF. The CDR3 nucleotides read TGTGCCAGCAGCACCCGACAGGGGAGGGTAGATACGCAGTATTTT.

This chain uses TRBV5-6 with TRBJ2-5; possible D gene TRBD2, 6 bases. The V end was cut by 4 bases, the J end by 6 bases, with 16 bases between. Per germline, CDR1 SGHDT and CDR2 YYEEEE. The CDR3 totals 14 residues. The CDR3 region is CASSPTSFPQTQYF. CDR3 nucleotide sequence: TGTGCCAGCAGCCCGACTAGTTTTCCACAGACCCAGTACTTC.

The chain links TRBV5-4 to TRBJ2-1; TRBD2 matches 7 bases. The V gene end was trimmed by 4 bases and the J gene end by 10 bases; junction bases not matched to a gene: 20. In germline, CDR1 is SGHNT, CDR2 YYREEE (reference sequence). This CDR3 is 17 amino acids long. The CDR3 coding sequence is TGTGCCAGCAGCATTGGGAGCGGGACCCCCCCCAATGTAGAGCAGTTCTTC. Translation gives CASSIGSGTPPNVEQFF. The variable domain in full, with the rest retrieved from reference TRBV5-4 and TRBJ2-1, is ETGVTQSPTHLIKTRGQQVTLRCSSQSGHNTVSWYQQALGQGPQFIFQYYREEENGRGNFPPRFSGLQFPNYSSELNVNALELDDSALYLCASSIGSGTPPNVEQFFGPGTRLTVL.

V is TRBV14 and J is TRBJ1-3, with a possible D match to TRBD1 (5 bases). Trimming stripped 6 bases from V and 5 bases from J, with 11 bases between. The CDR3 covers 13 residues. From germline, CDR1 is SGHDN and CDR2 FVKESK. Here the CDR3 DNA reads TGTGCCAGCAGTCAGGGTCTACGAAACACCATATATTTT. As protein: CASSQGLRNTIYF.

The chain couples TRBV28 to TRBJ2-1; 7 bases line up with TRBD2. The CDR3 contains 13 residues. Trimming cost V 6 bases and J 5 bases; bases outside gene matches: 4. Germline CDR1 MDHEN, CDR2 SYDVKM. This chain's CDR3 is CASSHLADNEQFF. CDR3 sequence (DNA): TGTGCCAGCAGCCATCTAGCGGACAATGAGCAGTTCTTC.

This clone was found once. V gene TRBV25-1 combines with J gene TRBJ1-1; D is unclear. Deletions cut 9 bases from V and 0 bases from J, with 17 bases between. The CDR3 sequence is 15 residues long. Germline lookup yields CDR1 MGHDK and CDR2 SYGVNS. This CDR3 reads CASSGFGEMNTEAFF. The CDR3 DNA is TGTGCCAGTTCGGGGTTCGGGGAGATGAACACTGAAGCTTTCTTT.

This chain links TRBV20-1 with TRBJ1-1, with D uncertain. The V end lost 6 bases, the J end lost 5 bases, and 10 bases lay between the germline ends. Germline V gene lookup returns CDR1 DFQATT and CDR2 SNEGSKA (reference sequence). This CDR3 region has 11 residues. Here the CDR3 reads CSAGWRTEAFF. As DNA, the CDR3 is TGCAGTGCCGGGTGGCGGACTGAAGCTTTCTTT.

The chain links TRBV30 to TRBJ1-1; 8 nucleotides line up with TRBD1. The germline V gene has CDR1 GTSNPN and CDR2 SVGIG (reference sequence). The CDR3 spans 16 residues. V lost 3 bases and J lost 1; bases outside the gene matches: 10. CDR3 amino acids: CAWSRGETGANTEAFF. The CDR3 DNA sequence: TGTGCCTGGAGCCGAGGGGAGACAGGGGCGAACACTGAAGCTTTCTTT.

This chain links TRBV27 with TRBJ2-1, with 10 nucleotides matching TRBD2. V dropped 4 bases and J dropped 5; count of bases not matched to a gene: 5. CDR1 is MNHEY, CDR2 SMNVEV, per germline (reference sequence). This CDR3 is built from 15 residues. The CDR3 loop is CASSYSSGSNNEQFF. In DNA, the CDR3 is TGTGCCAGCAGTTATTCTAGCGGGAGCAACAATGAGCAGTTCTTC.

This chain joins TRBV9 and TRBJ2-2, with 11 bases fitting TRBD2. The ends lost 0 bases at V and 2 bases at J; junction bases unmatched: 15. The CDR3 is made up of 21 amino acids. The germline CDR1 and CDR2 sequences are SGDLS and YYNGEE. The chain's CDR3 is CASSVGIAVRLAGQNTGELFF. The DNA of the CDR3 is TGTGCCAGCAGCGTAGGGATCGCGGTTAGACTAGCGGGACAAAACACCGGGGAGCTGTTTTTT. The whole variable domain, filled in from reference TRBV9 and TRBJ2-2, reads DSGVTQTPKHLITATGQRVTLRCSPRSGDLSVYWYQQSLDQGLQFLIQYYNGEERAKGNILERFSAQQFPDLHSELNLSSLELGDSALYFCASSVGIAVRLAGQNTGELFFGEGSRLTVL.

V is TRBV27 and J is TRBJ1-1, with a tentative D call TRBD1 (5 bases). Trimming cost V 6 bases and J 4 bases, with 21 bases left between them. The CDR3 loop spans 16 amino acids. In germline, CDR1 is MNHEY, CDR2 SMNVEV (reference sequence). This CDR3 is CASSEQRWGGVTEAFF. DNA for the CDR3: TGTGCCAGCAGCGAACAAAGGTGGGGGGGTGTCACTGAAGCTTTCTTT.

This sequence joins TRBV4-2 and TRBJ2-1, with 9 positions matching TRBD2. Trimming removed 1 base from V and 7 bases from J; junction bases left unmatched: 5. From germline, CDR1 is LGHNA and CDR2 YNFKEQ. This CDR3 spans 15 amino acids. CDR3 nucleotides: TGTGCCAGCAGCCAAGTCCCTAGCGGGAATAATGAGCAGTTCTTC. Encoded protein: CASSQVPSGNNEQFF.

The CDR3 spells CASSPGRANEKLFF. The CDR3, as DNA: TGTGCCAGCAGCCCGGGTCGGGCTAATGAAAAACTGTTTTTT. The rearrangement uses TRBV11-2 and TRBJ1-4; D unresolved. CDR3 length: 14 amino acids. The germline V gene has CDR1 SGHAT and CDR2 FQNNGV. V gave up 5 bases and J gave up 3 bases, with 10 bases separating them. Supplemented by reference TRBV11-2 and TRBJ1-4, the full variable domain reads EAGVAQSPRYKIIEKRQSVAFWCNPISGHATLYWYQQILGQGPKLLIQFQNNGVVDDSQLPKDRFSAERLKGVDSTLKIQPAKLEDSAVYLCASSPGRANEKLFFGSGTQLSVL.

The CDR3 sequence is CASSPQDGLNEKLFF. CDR3 nucleotides: TGTGCCAGCTCACCCCAGGACGGACTTAATGAAAAACTGTTTTTT. This chain links TRBV18 with TRBJ1-4; D ambiguous. V lost 3 bases, J lost 4 bases, and 12 bases lay in between. CDR1 KGHSH and CDR2 LQKENI come from the germline V gene. CDR3 length: 15 residues.